Below, one T cell receptor beta chain is given with its context. This sample was included in a study of monozygotic twins with inflammatory bowel disease. Via template switching, UMIs carrying a 6-nucleotide sample barcode were introduced. Amplification of TCRalpha and TCRbeta cDNA involved two nested PCRs that ran for about 16 and 10 cycles. Each CDR3 protein gets one entry in TCRdb, which reprocessed the 5' RACE reads and gives no DNA. The sample's table shows some 200,000 distinct CDR3 sequences. The CDR3 length is 15 residues. CDR1 is SGDLS, CDR2 YYNGEE, per germline. Sequenced input: blood. This receptor was obtained from a human donor with ulcerative colitis or Crohn's disease, or a healthy co-twin of an affected twin (not recorded which). The chain links TRBV9 to TRBJ2-6; lacking DNA, the TRBD1 call made by TCRdb goes unchecked. CDR3 sequence: CASSVGGSGANVLTF.